This T cell receptor beta chain emerged from a study of T cells after yellow fever vaccination (dated by TCRdb to between 2019 and 2020). Study-wide context: Libraries from fractions with low cell numbers were prepared with the SMART-Seq v4 Ultra Low Input RNA kit. Two healthy male donors made up the cohort, one aged 18 to 30 years and the other aged 30 to 39 years. Bulk TCR alpha and beta repertoires were sequenced longitudinally to track T-cell clones before and after primary and booster YFV17D yellow fever vaccination. Blood was collected at multiple timepoints before and after primary and secondary immunization, and bulk PBMC replicates and cell subsets were isolated.

Germline trimming amounts to 3 bases on V and 3 bases on J, with 7 as the count of junction bases outside the gene matches. The germline V gene specifies SGDLS as CDR1 and YYNGEE as CDR2. Reading from cysteine to phenylalanine, the CDR3 counts 15 amino acids. Left in the record is the CDR3 DNA by itself, 45 bases read in frame from the first base. Results and caveats for the whole study, not just this receptor: The secondary T-cell response was found to be weaker but faster than the primary response, with a peak reached on day 5 rather than on day 15. After the booster, most clones that had expanded after primary vaccination were detected again (approximately 95% of CD4 and around nine tenths of CD8), suggesting broad maintenance of memory. A small share of clonotypes occurred in both CD4 and CD8 compartments, likely arising from convergent recombination. The study included only a couple of donors, which limits how far the findings can be generalized. FACS-sorted repertoires could contain abundant contaminating clonotypes from the bulk population, so computational filtering was required.

This clonotype has just a few counts. It lacks a known antigen. No clone much larger than this one lies a single base away; base qualities are absent. The treatment or condition label, read with the paper, signifies: live attenuated yellow fever vaccine strain. PBMCs were isolated from peripheral blood using a standard Ficoll-Paque protocol. CD4 and CD8 T-cell fractions were isolated with Dynabeads CD4 and CD8 positive selection kits. RNA was extracted with TriZol from bulk PBMCs, CD4 and CD8 fractions, and dextramer-positive and dextramer-negative fractions. The instrument was an Illumina NovaSeq 6000. TCR cDNA was made using 5'RACE template switching, a step that added a universal primer site and unique molecular identifiers. Priming of cDNA synthesis was performed from both the TCR alpha and TCR beta constant segments. Libraries were amplified in two PCR steps, with sample barcodes and sequencing adapters added in the second step. Sequencing of libraries was performed on Illumina HiSeq 2500 (2x100 bp) or NovaSeq (2x150 bp). For the original study's pipeline: MIGEC was used to demultiplex reads and collapse the reads into UMI consensus sequences, and MiXCR was used for V(D)J alignment. Clonotypes responding to the vaccine were identified with edgeR on replicate PBMC samples, with the criteria of FDR below 0.01 and a log2 fold change above 5 up to day 15. Bulk clonotypes were assigned CD4 or CD8 identity according to which sequenced CD4 or CD8 repertoire held them at higher abundance. TCRdb itself trimmed the public reads at Q25 with fastp, ran MiXCR and retained productive beta chains. Every entry covers one CDR3 protein and lists the most common genes and DNA from its rows. The V and J calls were determined by TCRdb, not by the authors. The sample contains around 200,000 distinct CDR3 sequences, around 10% of them found a single time. 35% to 40% of the sample comes from the top ten.

The clonotype originates from a man aged 18 to 35 who received the YFV17D yellow fever vaccine. The sequences come from CD8+ T cells sorted from PBMCs, collected 15 days after the yellow fever booster vaccination. The chain is assembled from TRBV9 and TRBJ1-1; 8 central bases correspond to TRBD1. The nucleotides read TGTGCCAGCAGCGGCCGGACAGGGCGTTACACTGAAGCTTTCTTT. Translation gives CASSGRTGRYTEAFF.